This T cell receptor (beta chain) is drawn from a study of cytomegalovirus exposure and HLA in healthy donors. Germline assignment: CDR1 MDHEN and CDR2 SYDVKM. V was cut by 6 bases and J by 6 bases, with 23 bases left in between. The CDR3 totals 16 residues. Researchers ran the PCR with 60 Vbeta and 13 Jbeta primers. Some clones are missing from TCRdb's copy, which holds only in-frame ones; the method was immunoSEQ multiplex PCR. The table records 200,000 to 250,000 clones, approximately 82% of them present only once. The receptor was derived from a woman between 40 and 55 years old in good health and CMV-seronegative. The source material was PBMCs. The chain employs TRBV28 and TRBJ1-2; no reliable D call. The CDR3 region is CASRGLGGSDYDGYTF. DNA of the CDR3: TGTGCCAGCAGGGGATTGGGCGGATCCGACTATGATGGCTACACCTTC.